The subject of this entry is one T cell receptor beta chain. TCRdb's table, derived via immunoSEQ multiplex PCR, lists solely in-frame clones and lacks some. The data show about 370,000 clones, 85% to 90% seen once. The CDR3 sequence is 16 residues long. V gave up 5 bases and J gave up 5 bases; unmatched junction bases: 12. The V gene's germline CDR1 is KGHSH and CDR2 LQKENI. The data were obtained in a study of blood T cell repertoires in COVID-19. The rearrangement uses TRBV18 and TRBJ1-2; 9 nucleotides line up with TRBD1. The sequenced material came from PBMCs or T cells enriched from blood (not recorded which). The source of this sequence is a young man who had recovered from COVID-19. CDR3 sequence (DNA): TGTGCCAGCTCAAGAGAGGACAGGGGTTTCGGGTATGGCTACACCTTC. Translated, it gives CASSREDRGFGYGYTF.